The rows below give T cell receptor beta chains drawn from one sample of a study of T-cell reconstitution after alpha-beta-depleted transplantation in children. TCRdb itself ran the PCR reads through MiXCR, one entry per CDR3 protein. The sample yields about a million distinct CDR3 sequences, roughly 29% seen once. The material sequenced was PBMCs, mostly from graft donor cells, taken 360 days after TCRalphabeta/CD19-depleted stem cell transplant. These receptors all stem from a boy less than two years old who had a stem cell transplant for SCID, so the T cells may come from the graft donor. CDR3s include the opening cysteine and the closing phenylalanine or tryptophan. The order of the fields is CDR3 protein, CDR3 DNA, V gene, J gene, clone size, D gene. The D gene is left open where the match is weak. Rows give clone size only sometimes, using once, few, many, or a class for an expanded clone.

CDR3: CASSHLRTGHPYGYTF; DNA: TGCGCCAGCAGCCATCTTAGGACAGGCCACCCCTATGGCTACACCTTC; V: TRBV4-3; J: TRBJ1-2; size: few; D: TRBD1
CDR3: CASSSGQVKESYEQYF; DNA: TGTGCCAGCAGCTCCGGACAGGTCAAAGAAAGCTACGAGCAGTACTTC; V: TRBV28; J: TRBJ2-7; size: -; D: TRBD1
CDR3: CASSLVAGPTSTDTQYF; DNA: TGCGCCAGCAGCTTGGTGGCAGGGCCTACTAGCACAGATACGCAGTATTTT; V: TRBV5-1; J: TRBJ2-3; size: -; D: -
CDR3: CASSLLAGRLSYEQYF; DNA: TGTGCCAGCAGTTTATTGGCTGGCAGGCTTTCCTACGAGCAGTACTTC; V: TRBV12-3/TRBV12-4; J: TRBJ2-7; size: many; D: -
CDR3: CASSPTGTGYREQYF; DNA: TGTGCCAGCAGCCCGACCGGGACAGGGTATCGGGAGCAGTACTTC; V: TRBV7-7; J: TRBJ2-7; size: few; D: TRBD1
CDR3: CASSANQGRRAFF; DNA: TGTGCCAGCAGCGCAAATCAGGGCCGGCGGGCTTTCTTT; V: TRBV7-2; J: TRBJ1-1; size: once; D: -
CDR3: CSARDLGDRTDTQYF; DNA: TGCAGTGCTAGAGATCTGGGAGACCGCACAGATACGCAGTATTTT; V: TRBV20-1; J: TRBJ2-3; size: few; D: -
CDR3: CASSPTAPGTEAFF; DNA: TGTGCCAGCTCACCGACAGCCCCAGGCACTGAAGCTTTCTTT; V: TRBV18; J: TRBJ1-1; size: -; D: -
CDR3: CASSQVRGQTYEQYF; DNA: TGTGCCAGCAGCCAAGTGAGAGGCCAGACCTACGAGCAGTACTTC; V: TRBV4-2; J: TRBJ2-7; size: -; D: -
CDR3: CASSRGTGIETQYF; DNA: TGCGCCAGCAGCCGCGGGACAGGGATAGAGACCCAGTACTTC; V: TRBV5-1; J: TRBJ2-5; size: -; D: TRBD1
CDR3: CASSPVSLQETQYF; DNA: TGTGCCAGCAGCCCCGTCAGCCTCCAAGAGACCCAGTACTTC; V: TRBV28; J: TRBJ2-5; size: -; D: -
CDR3: CSASRGTRGTGELFF; DNA: TGCAGTGCTAGTCGAGGGACTCGCGGCACCGGGGAGCTGTTTTTT; V: TRBV20-1; J: TRBJ2-2; size: few; D: -
CDR3: CASSLGRQTGGSGNTIYF; DNA: TGTGCCAGCAGCCTCGGGCGGCAAACAGGGGGCTCAGGAAACACCATATATTTT; V: TRBV7-8; J: TRBJ1-3; size: -; D: TRBD1
CDR3: CASSFDQGGQPQHF; DNA: TGTGCCAGCAGTTTCGACCAGGGTGGCCAGCCCCAGCATTTT; V: TRBV12-3/TRBV12-4; J: TRBJ1-5; size: few; D: -
CDR3: CASSPAGLEPYEQYF; DNA: TGTGCCAGCTCACCGGCAGGTTTGGAACCCTACGAGCAGTACTTC; V: TRBV18; J: TRBJ2-7; size: -; D: -
CDR3: CASSWTSGGETQYF; DNA: TGTGCCAGCAGTTGGACTAGCGGGGGGGAGACCCAGTACTTC; V: TRBV12-3/TRBV12-4; J: TRBJ2-5; size: -; D: TRBD2
CDR3: CASSQESRGSPLHF; DNA: TGCGCCAGCAGCCAAGAGTCAAGAGGCTCACCCCTCCACTTT; V: TRBV4-3; J: TRBJ1-6; size: -; D: -
CDR3: CASSMTSGTYNEQFF; DNA: TGTGCCAGCAGTATGACTAGCGGGACATACAATGAGCAGTTCTTC; V: TRBV12-3/TRBV12-4; J: TRBJ2-1; size: -; D: TRBD2
CDR3: CASSFIPGVVTDTQYF; DNA: TGTGCCAGCAGTTTTATCCCAGGGGTAGTCACAGATACGCAGTATTTT; V: TRBV12-3/TRBV12-4; J: TRBJ2-3; size: few; D: -
CDR3: CASSHDRGGNQPQHF; DNA: TGTGCCAGTAGTCACGACAGGGGCGGGAATCAGCCCCAGCATTTT; V: TRBV19; J: TRBJ1-5; size: few; D: TRBD1
CDR3: CASRPSPDTQYF; DNA: TGTGCCAGCAGGCCCAGCCCAGATACGCAGTATTTT; V: TRBV6-5; J: TRBJ2-3; size: -; D: -
CDR3: CSVVRGFNQPQHF; DNA: TGCAGTGTCGTCAGGGGCTTCAATCAGCCCCAGCATTTT; V: TRBV20-1; J: TRBJ1-5; size: -; D: -
CDR3: CAIKLFQGATNYGYTF; DNA: TGTGCCATCAAATTATTCCAGGGGGCGACTAACTATGGCTACACCTTC; V: TRBV10-3; J: TRBJ1-2; size: -; D: TRBD1
CDR3: CSVEVTDSPYEQYF; DNA: TGCAGCGTTGAAGTAACGGACAGCCCCTACGAGCAGTACTTC; V: TRBV29-1; J: TRBJ2-7; size: -; D: -
CDR3: CASFSGSFLMNTEAFF; DNA: TGTGCCAGCTTCTCCGGCTCATTTCTCATGAACACTGAAGCTTTCTTT; V: TRBV6-1; J: TRBJ1-1; size: -; D: -
CDR3: CASSPLQGTNEKLFF; DNA: TGTGCCAGCAGTCCCTTACAGGGAACTAATGAAAAACTGTTTTTT; V: TRBV12-3/TRBV12-4; J: TRBJ1-4; size: -; D: -
CDR3: CASSRKPGPDTQYF; DNA: TGTGCCAGCAGCCGGAAACCTGGCCCTGATACGCAGTATTTT; V: TRBV6-1; J: TRBJ2-3; size: few; D: -
CDR3: CASSYRVGGEQYF; DNA: TGTGCCAGCAGTTACCGGGTAGGGGGCGAGCAGTACTTC; V: TRBV6-6; J: TRBJ2-7; size: -; D: -
CDR3: CSALLLRGSVEAFF; DNA: TGCAGCGCCCTTTTACTGCGAGGTTCGGTTGAAGCTTTCTTT; V: TRBV29-1; J: TRBJ1-1; size: -; D: -
CDR3: CASSQRTSGGAETGELVF; DNA: TGCGCCAGCAGCCAACGGACTAGCGGGGGGGCGGAGACCGGGGAGCTGGTTTTT; V: TRBV4-1; J: TRBJ2-2; size: once; D: TRBD2
CDR3: CASSSSQGYEQYF; DNA: TGCGCCAGCAGCTCTTCACAGGGATACGAGCAGTACTTC; V: TRBV5-1; J: TRBJ2-7; size: few; D: -
CDR3: CASSEVQGGKTQYF; DNA: TGTGCCAGCAGTGAGGTACAGGGGGGCAAGACCCAGTACTTC; V: TRBV2; J: TRBJ2-5; size: -; D: TRBD1
CDR3: CASRSSGSAFF; DNA: TGTGCCAGCAGGTCGTCGGGATCAGCTTTCTTT; V: TRBV11-2; J: TRBJ1-1; size: -; D: -
CDR3: CASRRTDSYNEQFF; DNA: TGCGCCAGCAGGCGGACAGACTCCTACAATGAGCAGTTCTTC; V: TRBV5-1; J: TRBJ2-1; size: few; D: -
CDR3: CASSLSTNTGELFF; DNA: TGTGCCAGCAGCTTGTCGACTAACACCGGGGAGCTGTTTTTT; V: TRBV11-3; J: TRBJ2-2; size: many; D: -
CDR3: CASSLQPGVTSTDTQYF; DNA: TGTGCCAGCAGCTTACAACCGGGAGTTACTAGCACAGATACGCAGTATTTT; V: TRBV7-2; J: TRBJ2-3; size: -; D: -
CDR3: CSARDIHSSYEQYF; DNA: TGCAGTGCTAGAGATATCCACAGCTCCTACGAGCAGTACTTC; V: TRBV20-1; J: TRBJ2-7; size: -; D: -
CDR3: CASSFDGQGGQPQHF; DNA: TGCGCCAGCAGCTTTGACGGACAGGGAGGTCAGCCCCAGCATTTT; V: TRBV5-1; J: TRBJ1-5; size: -; D: TRBD1
CDR3: CASSSGRRGGGETQYF; DNA: TGTGCCAGCAGTTCGGGGCGGAGGGGGGGAGGAGAGACCCAGTACTTC; V: TRBV28; J: TRBJ2-5; size: many; D: -
CDR3: CASSVAPGYEQYF; DNA: TGTGCCAGCAGCGTAGCCCCCGGGTACGAGCAGTACTTC; V: TRBV9; J: TRBJ2-7; size: many; D: -
CDR3: CASSMGTGHYGYTF; DNA: TGTGCCAGCAGCATGGGTACAGGGCACTATGGCTACACCTTC; V: TRBV25-1; J: TRBJ1-2; size: few; D: -
CDR3: CASSVGEASGTQYF; DNA: TGTGCCAGCAGCGTAGGAGAGGCCTCAGGGACCCAGTACTTC; V: TRBV9; J: TRBJ2-5; size: -; D: -
CDR3: CATRLGRLNTEAFF; DNA: TGTGCCACCCGCTTGGGACGTTTGAACACTGAAGCTTTCTTT; V: TRBV6-1; J: TRBJ1-1; size: few; D: -
CDR3: CAISESSGERDTGELFF; DNA: TGTGCCATCAGTGAGTCATCGGGGGAACGAGACACCGGGGAGCTGTTTTTT; V: TRBV10-3; J: TRBJ2-2; size: few; D: -
CDR3: CSATTHGRGGLFF; DNA: TGCAGTGCCACCACCCATGGACGGGGAGGACTGTTTTTT; V: TRBV20-1; J: TRBJ1-4; size: -; D: -
CDR3: CSARQGLFQPQHF; DNA: TGCAGTGCTAGACAGGGACTCTTTCAGCCCCAGCATTTT; V: TRBV20-1; J: TRBJ1-5; size: -; D: -
CDR3: CASSRGLAMSPEQFF; DNA: TGTGCCAGCAGCCGAGGACTAGCGATGTCTCCTGAGCAGTTCTTC; V: TRBV12-3/TRBV12-4; J: TRBJ2-1; size: -; D: TRBD2